One and the same sample provided the 31 T cell receptor beta chains below, sequenced in a study of cytomegalovirus exposure and HLA in healthy donors. The PCR had 60 Vbeta and 13 Jbeta primers. TCRdb's table, derived via immunoSEQ multiplex PCR, lists solely in-frame clones and lacks some. This sample carries approximately 170,000 clones, 65% to 85% of them seen once, and the ten largest clones take around 7%. Sequenced input: PBMCs. All receptors come from a woman in her thirties or forties in good health and CMV-seropositive.

Notes on this clone: One end of the junction does not line up with germline, which may come from a read error. The J gene is TRBJ1-1, the V gene TRBV7-9; D possibly corresponds to TRBD1 (5 bases). Germline CDR1 is SEHNR and CDR2 is FQNEAQ (reference sequence). The CDR3 runs to 14 residues. CDR3 nucleotide sequence: TGTTCCAGCAGCTTAGAGGCAGGGATCACTGAAGCTTTCTTT. Amino acids: CSSSLEAGITEAFF.

This chain links TRBV21-1 with TRBJ1-1; TRBD1 is the table's D call, not checked against the DNA. TRBV21-1 is assigned pseudogene status. The length of the CDR3 is 14 residues. CDR3 region: CASSDRDSNTEAFF. The CDR3 nucleotides are TGTGCCAGCAGCGACAGGGACTCGAACACTGAAGCTTTCTTT.

This chain links TRBV27 with TRBJ1-2; 7 bases match TRBD1. The CDR3 runs 14 residues. Germline CDR1 and CDR2: MNHEY and SMNVEV (reference sequence). Trimming cost V 6 bases and J 7 bases; bases outside gene matches: 11. The CDR3: CASRTGRSVGGYTF. CDR3 in DNA: TGTGCCAGCAGGACAGGGAGGTCGGTTGGTGGCTACACCTTC.

Regarding this clone: Mismatch with germline at one junction end may stem from a read error. This chain links TRBV7-9 with TRBJ2-5, with D tentatively TRBD2 (5 bases). The CDR3 totals 13 residues. CDR1 is SEHNR, CDR2 FQNEAQ, per germline (reference sequence). The CDR3 DNA reads TGTTCCAGCAGCTCGGGATACCAAGAGACCCAGTACTTC. This translates into CSSSSGYQETQYF.

This clone came up once. The V and J genes are TRBV13 and TRBJ1-1; 9 bases agree with TRBD1. After removal of 5 bases from V and 1 base from J, the junction contained 5 bases not matched to a gene. Per the germline V gene, CDR1 is PRHDT and CDR2 is FYEKMQ (reference sequence). This CDR3 has 15 residues. The CDR3, as DNA: TGTGCCAGCAGCAGCAAGACAGGGGGGAACACTGAAGCTTTCTTT. Translated, it gives CASSSKTGGNTEAFF.

The rearrangement links TRBV29-1 to TRBJ2-1; TRBD2 aligns across 11 bases. The ends lost 5 bases at V and 5 bases at J; junction bases unmatched: 8. CDR1 is SQVTM and CDR2 is ANQGSEA in the germline V gene. The CDR3 has 15 amino acids. Written as DNA, the CDR3 is TGCAGCGTTCAAATAACTAGCGGGGGCCACAATGAGCAGTTCTTC. Translating gives CSVQITSGGHNEQFF.

The chain joins TRBV7-2 to TRBJ2-5; D might be TRBD2 (6 bases). The V and J ends lost 4 bases and 5 bases respectively, with 20 bases between them. Germline V gives CDR1 SGHTA, CDR2 FQGNSA. The CDR3 sequence is 16 residues long. The CDR3 region is CASSSQRVSPSETQYF. In nucleotides, the CDR3 is TGTGCCAGCAGCTCTCAGCGGGTCAGTCCCTCGGAGACCCAGTACTTC.

In regard to this clone: Additional DNA sequences in this sample encode the identical CDR3. This chain uses TRBV5-1 with TRBJ2-3, with a weak D call TRBD2 (6 bases). Per germline, CDR1 SGHRS and CDR2 YFSETQ. This CDR3 spans 15 amino acids. With 1 base removed from V and 1 base from J, the gap between germline ends came to 10 bases. CDR3 DNA: TGCGCCAGCAGCTTGCGCGGGGTAGGCACAGATACGCAGTATTTT. Amino acid sequence: CASSLRGVGTDTQYF.

In this sample, this clone turned up once. J is TRBJ1-2 and V is TRBV30; the D gene is possibly TRBD1 (5 bases). V gave up 2 bases and J gave up 5 bases, with 12 bases separating them. Germline V gene data show CDR1 as GTSNPN and CDR2 as SVGIG (reference sequence). The CDR3 consists of 13 residues. The CDR3 nucleotides read TGTGCCTGGAGTTCTCAGGGAAATTATGGCTACACCTTC. As protein: CAWSSQGNYGYTF.

The chain links TRBV11-2 to TRBJ1-2; no clear D. CDR3 length: 15 amino acids. The germline V gene has CDR1 SGHAT and CDR2 FQNNGV. Trimming pared 4 bases from V and 4 bases from J, leaving 16 bases between. As DNA, the CDR3 is TGTGCCAGCAGCTCCCGAGGCCGAACCGTCTATGGCTACACCTTC. Its protein is CASSSRGRTVYGYTF.

This clone was counted once. The chain is built from TRBV4-1 and TRBJ1-4; D unclear. V lost 4 bases, J lost 6 bases, and 12 bases lay in between. Germline V CDR1 and CDR2: MGHRA, YSYEKL. The CDR3 extends over 14 amino acids. The CDR3 bases are TGCGCCAGCAGCCCCCGAGAGAGAGATGAAAAACTGTTTTTT. This codes for CASSPRERDEKLFF.

This rearrangement joins TRBV7-9 to TRBJ2-3, with TRBD2 matching 8 bases. CDR3 length equals 16 residues. Per germline, CDR1 SEHNR and CDR2 FQNEAQ (reference sequence). Trimming at V came to 5 bases and at J to 0 bases, leaving 7 bases not matched to a gene. CDR3 sequence (DNA): TGTGCCAGCAGCCTGGGGATAGCGGGGAGCACAGATACGCAGTATTTT. Translated, it gives CASSLGIAGSTDTQYF.

This chain links TRBV10-1 with TRBJ2-3; the D gene is possibly TRBD2 (5 bases). V lost 7 bases, J lost 4 bases, and 12 bases lay in between. CDR1 and CDR2 from the germline V gene are WNHNN and SYGVQD (reference sequence). The CDR3 runs 13 residues. CDR3 coding DNA: TGCGCCAGCAAGAGAGGGAGTTCAGATACGCAGTATTTT. This gives the protein CASKRGSSDTQYF.

The rearrangement links TRBV11-2 to TRBJ2-6, with D tentatively TRBD2 (5 bases). V was cut by 1 base and J by 2 bases, with 12 bases left in between. The germline gives CDR1 SGHAT, CDR2 FQNNGV. The CDR3 spans 17 residues. The CDR3 DNA follows: TGTGCCAGCAGCTTAGGCCCCGGAGGTCCTGGGGCCAACGTCCTGACTTTC. This encodes CASSLGPGGPGANVLTF.

The chain joins TRBV19 to TRBJ1-1; 7 positions agree with TRBD1. With V trimmed by 8 bases and J by 5 bases, 8 bases remained unmatched. The germline CDR1 and CDR2 sequences are LNHDA and SQIVND (reference sequence). This CDR3 is built from 13 residues. In DNA, the CDR3 is TGTGCCAGTCGGCAGACAGGGAAAACTGAAGCTTTCTTT. Amino acid sequence: CASRQTGKTEAFF.

This chain links TRBV20-1 with TRBJ2-5; D call uncertain. The CDR3 extends over 11 amino acids. The germline gives CDR1 DFQATT, CDR2 SNEGSKA (reference sequence). V was trimmed by 3 bases and J by 1 base, leaving 3 bases between them. CDR3 coding DNA: TGCAGTGCTAGGGCCCAAGAGACCCAGTACTTC. This codes for CSARAQETQYF.

The chain recombines TRBV4-2 with TRBJ2-5, with 9 bases fitting TRBD2. The CDR3 is 21 residues long. Germline trimming cut 1 base from V and 3 bases from J; bases unmatched to any gene: 21. Germline assignment: CDR1 LGHNA and CDR2 YNFKEQ. CDR3 residues: CASSQGFGGGALGPPEETQYF. The CDR3 DNA reads as TGTGCCAGCAGCCAAGGGTTTGGCGGGGGGGCATTGGGCCCCCCTGAAGAGACCCAGTACTTC.

This sequence joins TRBV29-1 and TRBJ1-1, with 7 bases identical to TRBD1. CDR1 and CDR2 (germline): SQVTM, ANQGSEA. The CDR3 loop spans 13 amino acids. J was trimmed by 1 base and V by 7 bases; bases with no gene match: 6. In nucleotides, the CDR3 is TGCAGCGGGAACGGACAGGCGAACACTGAAGCTTTCTTT. Translating gives CSGNGQANTEAFF.

This chain connects TRBV6-6 to TRBJ1-2, with no clear D. The ends were cut back, 6 bases at V and 8 bases at J, with 19 bases in the middle. The CDR3 length is 14 residues. Germline V CDR1 and CDR2: MNHNY, SVGAGI (reference sequence). The CDR3 is CASRATTAGRGYTF. DNA for the CDR3: TGTGCCAGCAGGGCAACAACTGCGGGTAGAGGCTACACCTTC.

The V call is TRBV2, the J call TRBJ1-2; 10 bases are shared with TRBD1. The CDR3 length is 16 residues. CDR1 and CDR2 (germline): SNHLY, FYNNEI. The ends lost 2 bases at V and 1 base at J; junction bases unmatched: 4. Here the CDR3 DNA reads TGTGCCAGCAGTGAACCCGGGACAGGGGTTAACTATGGCTACACCTTC. Translated: CASSEPGTGVNYGYTF.

The chain carries TRBV19 and TRBJ2-7, with D tentatively TRBD2 (5 bases). V lost 7 bases, J lost 1 base, and 11 bases lay in between. CDR3 length equals 13 residues. CDR1 is LNHDA and CDR2 is SQIVND in the germline V gene (reference sequence). In DNA form, the CDR3 reads TGTGCCAGTAAGGGCGAGGGTTCCTACGAGCAGTACTTC. This gives the protein CASKGEGSYEQYF.

The DNA of the CDR3 is TGTGCCAGCAGCTTAGTGTCCGGCGGCTACAATGAGCAGTTCTTC. Its translation is CASSLVSGGYNEQFF. V and J are TRBV7-2 and TRBJ2-1; no clear D. From germline, CDR1 is SGHTA and CDR2 FQGNSA. Trimming took off 1 base at V and 3 bases at J, with 10 bases between the two ends. The CDR3 runs to 15 residues.

CDR3 residues: CATRTGGGMNTEAFF. The CDR3 DNA follows: TGTGCCACCAGGACAGGGGGCGGTATGAACACTGAAGCTTTCTTT. The chain recombines TRBV10-3 with TRBJ1-1, with 11 bases fitting TRBD1. With V trimmed by 10 bases and J by 0 bases, 7 bases remained unmatched. The CDR3 runs 15 residues. Germline V gene sequence: CDR1 ENHRY, CDR2 SYGVKD.

This chain links TRBV2 with TRBJ1-4, with no clear D. Germline V gene data show CDR1 as SNHLY and CDR2 as FYNNEI. The CDR3 has 14 amino acids. V lost 8 bases and J 3 bases, leaving 13 bases between the germline ends. The CDR3 loop is CASLRDMSNEKLFF. CDR3 coding DNA: TGTGCCAGCTTACGCGATATGTCTAATGAAAAACTGTTTTTT.

The rearrangement links TRBV18 to TRBJ1-2; D gene ambiguous. Germline CDR1 reads KGHSH; CDR2 reads LQKENI. The CDR3 has 13 amino acids. Trimming left V 2 bases short and J 2 bases short, with 6 bases between. The CDR3, as DNA: TGTGCCAGCTCACCAGAAAGCAACTATGGCTACACCTTC. Translation gives CASSPESNYGYTF.

The chain joins TRBV6-6 to TRBJ2-7; 8 positions match TRBD1. Trimming cost V 0 bases and J 4 bases; bases outside gene matches: 8. The germline CDR1 and CDR2 sequences are MNHNY and SVGAGI (reference sequence). The CDR3 covers 16 residues. CDR3 in amino acids: CASSYSGGQGNYEQYF. In DNA form, the CDR3 reads TGTGCCAGCAGTTACTCTGGTGGACAGGGTAATTACGAGCAGTACTTC.

J is TRBJ2-7 and V is TRBV11-2; D is undetermined. V was cut by 5 bases and J by 7 bases, with 24 bases left in between. The CDR3 is made up of 16 amino acids. The V gene's germline CDR1 is SGHAT and CDR2 FQNNGV. The CDR3 loop reads CASSPTLAQPGGEQYF. The CDR3 DNA sequence: TGTGCCAGCAGCCCTACTCTGGCCCAACCAGGTGGGGAGCAGTACTTC.

The J gene is TRBJ2-7, the V gene TRBV10-2; D remains ambiguous. Trimming took 8 bases from V and 6 from J, leaving 11 bases between them. CDR1 and CDR2 (germline): WSHSY, SAAADI. This CDR3 is built from 11 residues. The chain's CDR3 is CASGPKSEQYF. The DNA of the CDR3 is TGCGCCAGCGGGCCCAAGAGCGAGCAGTACTTC.

CDR3 region: CSAKSRGRAFF. The CDR3, as DNA: TGCAGTGCTAAGAGCCGCGGCCGTGCTTTCTTT. This chain uses TRBV20-1 with TRBJ1-1; D is unclear. CDR1 DFQATT and CDR2 SNEGSKA come from the germline V gene (reference sequence). The CDR3 contains 11 residues. V dropped 4 bases and J dropped 11 bases, with 14 bases sitting between them.

This clone has just a few counts. The rearrangement uses TRBV5-1 and TRBJ2-7; weak D call: TRBD2 (6 bases). The CDR3 has 13 residues. CDR1 SGHRS and CDR2 YFSETQ come from the germline V gene. Trimming pared 1 base from V and 6 bases from J, leaving 11 bases between. Written as DNA, the CDR3 is TGCGCCAGCAGCTTGTTGGCGGGGCCCGAGCAGTACTTC. This sequence encodes CASSLLAGPEQYF.

This sequence joins TRBV29-1 and TRBJ2-1; TRBD2 aligns across 13 bases. Germline trimming cut 6 bases from V and 2 bases from J; bases unmatched to any gene: 1. CDR3 size: 14 residues. Germline V gene lookup returns CDR1 SQVTM and CDR2 ANQGSEA. The CDR3 loop reads CSVGLAGAYNEQFF. The CDR3 DNA follows: TGCAGCGTCGGACTAGCGGGGGCCTACAATGAGCAGTTCTTC.